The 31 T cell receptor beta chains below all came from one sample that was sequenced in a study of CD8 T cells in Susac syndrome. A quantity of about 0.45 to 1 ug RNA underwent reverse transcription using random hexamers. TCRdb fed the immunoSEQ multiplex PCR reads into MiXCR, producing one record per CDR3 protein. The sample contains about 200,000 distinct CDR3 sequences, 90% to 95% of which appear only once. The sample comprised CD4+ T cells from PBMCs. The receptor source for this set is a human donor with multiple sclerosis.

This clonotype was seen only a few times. The CDR3 DNA reads TGTGCCAGCTCACCAGGCCGCGACAATGAGCAGTTCTTC. Its protein product is CASSPGRDNEQFF. The chain couples TRBV18 to TRBJ2-1; D gene ambiguous. Trimming took 2 bases from V and 5 from J, leaving 7 bases between them. The CDR3 totals 13 residues. Germline V gene sequence: CDR1 KGHSH, CDR2 LQKENI.

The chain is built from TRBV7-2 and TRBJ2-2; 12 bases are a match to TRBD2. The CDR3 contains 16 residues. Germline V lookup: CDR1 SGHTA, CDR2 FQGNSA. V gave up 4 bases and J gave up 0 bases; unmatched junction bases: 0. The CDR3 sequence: CASSWTSGANTGELFF. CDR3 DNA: TGTGCCAGCAGCTGGACTAGCGGGGCGAACACCGGGGAGCTGTTTTTT. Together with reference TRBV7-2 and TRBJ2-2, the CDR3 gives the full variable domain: GAGVSQSPSNKVTEKGKDVELRCDPISGHTALYWYRQSLGQGLEFLIYFQGNSAPDKSGLPSDRFSAERTGGSVSTLTIQRTQQEDSAVYLCASSWTSGANTGELFFGEGSRLTVL.

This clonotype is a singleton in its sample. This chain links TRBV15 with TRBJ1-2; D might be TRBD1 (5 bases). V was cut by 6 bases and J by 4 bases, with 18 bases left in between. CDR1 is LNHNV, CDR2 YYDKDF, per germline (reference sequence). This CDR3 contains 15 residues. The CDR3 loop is CATSMGQPLSYGYTF. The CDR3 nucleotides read TGTGCCACCAGTATGGGGCAGCCACTTTCCTATGGCTACACCTTC. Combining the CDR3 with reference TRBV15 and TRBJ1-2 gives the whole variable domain DAMVIQNPRYQVTQFGKPVTLSCSQTLNHNVMYWYQQKSSQAPKLLFHYYDKDFNNEADTPDNFQSRRPNTSFCFLDIRSPGLGDTAMYLCATSMGQPLSYGYTFGSGTRLTVV.

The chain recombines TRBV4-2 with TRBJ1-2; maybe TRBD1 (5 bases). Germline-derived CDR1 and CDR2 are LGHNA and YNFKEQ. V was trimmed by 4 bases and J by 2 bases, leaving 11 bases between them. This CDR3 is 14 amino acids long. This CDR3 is CASSRDFSNYGYTF. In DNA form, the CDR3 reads TGTGCCAGCAGCCGGGACTTCTCCAACTATGGCTACACCTTC.

Here the CDR3 reads CASSPLAGGFVYEQYF. The CDR3 DNA is TGTGCCAGCAGCCCTCTAGCGGGAGGGTTTGTCTACGAGCAGTACTTC. This rearrangement joins TRBV7-9 to TRBJ2-7; 12 nucleotides agree with TRBD2. After removal of 5 bases from V and 3 bases from J, the junction contained 8 bases not matched to a gene. The CDR3 totals 16 residues. Germline V lookup: CDR1 SEHNR, CDR2 FQNEAQ (reference sequence).

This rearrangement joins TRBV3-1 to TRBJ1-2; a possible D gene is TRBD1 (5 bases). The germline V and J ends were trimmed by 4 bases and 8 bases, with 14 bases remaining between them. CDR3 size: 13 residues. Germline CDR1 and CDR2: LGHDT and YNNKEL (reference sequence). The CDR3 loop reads CASSPGLSRGYTF. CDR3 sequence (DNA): TGTGCCAGCAGCCCAGGGCTGTCAAGAGGCTACACCTTC.

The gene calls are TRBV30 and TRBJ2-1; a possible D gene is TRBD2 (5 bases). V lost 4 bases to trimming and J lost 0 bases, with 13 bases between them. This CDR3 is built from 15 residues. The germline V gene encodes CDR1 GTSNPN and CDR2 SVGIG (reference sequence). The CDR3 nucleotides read TGTGCCTGGACTCACCGGGGTGCCTCCTACAATGAGCAGTTCTTC. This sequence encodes CAWTHRGASYNEQFF.

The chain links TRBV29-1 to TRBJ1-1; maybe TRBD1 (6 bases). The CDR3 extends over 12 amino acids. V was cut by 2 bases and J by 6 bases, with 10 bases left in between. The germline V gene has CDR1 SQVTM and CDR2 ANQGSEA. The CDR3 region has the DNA TGCAGCGTTGAAACAGGGAGGGCTGAAGCTTTCTTT. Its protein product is CSVETGRAEAFF.

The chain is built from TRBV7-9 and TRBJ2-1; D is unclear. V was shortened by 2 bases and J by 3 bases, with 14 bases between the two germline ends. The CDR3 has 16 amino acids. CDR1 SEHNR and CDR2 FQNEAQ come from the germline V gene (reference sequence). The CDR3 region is CASSLFQATLYNEQFF. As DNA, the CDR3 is TGTGCCAGCAGCTTATTCCAGGCTACTCTCTACAATGAGCAGTTCTTC. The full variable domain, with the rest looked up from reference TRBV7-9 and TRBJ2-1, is DTGVSQNPRHKITKRGQNVTFRCDPISEHNRLYWYRQTLGQGPEFLTYFQNEAQLEKSRLLSDRFSAERPKGSFSTLEIQRTEQGDSAMYLCASSLFQATLYNEQFFGPGTRLTVL.

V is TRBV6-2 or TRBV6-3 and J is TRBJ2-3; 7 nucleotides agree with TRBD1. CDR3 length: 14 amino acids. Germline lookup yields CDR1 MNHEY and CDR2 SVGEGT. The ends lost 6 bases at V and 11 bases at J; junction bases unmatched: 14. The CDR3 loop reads CASSLSGTALGQYF. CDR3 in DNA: TGTGCCAGCAGCTTATCCGGGACAGCCCTCGGGCAGTATTTT.

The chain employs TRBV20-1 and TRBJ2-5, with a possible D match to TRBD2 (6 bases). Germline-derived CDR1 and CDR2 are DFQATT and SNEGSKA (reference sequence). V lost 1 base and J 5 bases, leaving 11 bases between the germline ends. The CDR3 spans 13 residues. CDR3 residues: CSARAGEVETQYF. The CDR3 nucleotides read TGCAGTGCTAGAGCGGGGGAGGTGGAGACCCAGTACTTC.

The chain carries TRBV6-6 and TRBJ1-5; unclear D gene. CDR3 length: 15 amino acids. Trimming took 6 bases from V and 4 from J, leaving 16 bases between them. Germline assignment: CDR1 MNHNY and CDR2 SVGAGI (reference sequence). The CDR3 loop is CASSQAVQRNQPQHF. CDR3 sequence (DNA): TGTGCCAGCAGCCAGGCAGTACAGCGGAATCAGCCCCAGCATTTT.

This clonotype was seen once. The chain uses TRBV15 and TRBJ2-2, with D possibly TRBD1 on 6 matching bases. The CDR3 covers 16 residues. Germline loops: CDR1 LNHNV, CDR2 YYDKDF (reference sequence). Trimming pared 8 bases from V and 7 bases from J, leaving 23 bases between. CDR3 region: CATLSPAGESGGELFF. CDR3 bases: TGTGCCACCCTATCCCCCGCAGGGGAAAGTGGCGGGGAGCTGTTTTTT.

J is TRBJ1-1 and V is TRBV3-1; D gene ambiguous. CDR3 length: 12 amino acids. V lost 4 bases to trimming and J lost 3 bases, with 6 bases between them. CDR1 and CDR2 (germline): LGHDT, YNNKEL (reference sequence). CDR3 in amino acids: CASSPGHTEAFF. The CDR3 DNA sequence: TGTGCCAGCAGCCCCGGGCACACTGAAGCTTTCTTT.

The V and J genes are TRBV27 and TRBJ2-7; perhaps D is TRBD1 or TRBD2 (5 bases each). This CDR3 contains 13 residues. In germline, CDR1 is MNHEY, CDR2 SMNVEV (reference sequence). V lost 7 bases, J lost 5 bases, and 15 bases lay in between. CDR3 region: CASTERRGDEQYF. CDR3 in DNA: TGTGCCAGCACCGAGAGAAGGGGAGACGAGCAGTACTTC.

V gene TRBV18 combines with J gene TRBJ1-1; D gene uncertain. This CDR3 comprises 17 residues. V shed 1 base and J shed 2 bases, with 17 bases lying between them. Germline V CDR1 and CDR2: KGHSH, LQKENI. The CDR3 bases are TGTGCCAGCTCACCACAAGCTACACGTCTCACTAACACTGAAGCTTTCTTT. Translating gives CASSPQATRLTNTEAFF.

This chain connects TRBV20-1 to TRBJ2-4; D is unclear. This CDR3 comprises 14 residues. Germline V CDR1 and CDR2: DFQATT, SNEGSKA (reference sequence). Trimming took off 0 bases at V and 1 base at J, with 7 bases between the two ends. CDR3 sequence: CSARDVRAKNIQYF. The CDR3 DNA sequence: TGCAGTGCTAGAGATGTAAGGGCCAAAAACATTCAGTACTTC.

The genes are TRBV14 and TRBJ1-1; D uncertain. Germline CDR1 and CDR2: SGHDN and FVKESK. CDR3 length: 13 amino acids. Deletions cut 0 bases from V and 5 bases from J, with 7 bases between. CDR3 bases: TGTGCCAGCAGCCAAGATTATTTGACTGAAGCTTTCTTT. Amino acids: CASSQDYLTEAFF.

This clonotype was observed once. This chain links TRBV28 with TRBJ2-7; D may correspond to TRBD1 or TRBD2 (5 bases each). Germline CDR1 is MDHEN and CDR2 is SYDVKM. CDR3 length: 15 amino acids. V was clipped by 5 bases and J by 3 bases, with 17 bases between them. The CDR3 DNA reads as TGTGCCAGCAGTCCACCCGGGGCGGTGGTCTACGAGCAGTACTTC. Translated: CASSPPGAVVYEQYF.

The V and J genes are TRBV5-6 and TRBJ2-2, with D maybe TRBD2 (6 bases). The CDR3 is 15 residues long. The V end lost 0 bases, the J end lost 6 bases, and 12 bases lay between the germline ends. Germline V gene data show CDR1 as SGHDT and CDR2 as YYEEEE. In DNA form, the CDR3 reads TGTGCCAGCAGCTTGGGGCTTGGAGGGGCCGGGGAGCTGTTTTTT. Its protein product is CASSLGLGGAGELFF.

This CDR3 reads CASSLRLPAPGELFF. The CDR3 DNA sequence: TGTGCCAGCAGCCTTCGACTCCCCGCACCCGGGGAGCTGTTTTTT. V gene TRBV3-1 combines with J gene TRBJ2-2; D unclear. CDR1 is LGHDT, CDR2 YNNKEL, per germline (reference sequence). The ends were cut back, 4 bases at V and 6 bases at J, with 15 bases in the middle. The CDR3 covers 15 residues.

This CDR3 reads CASSTSGSKYEQYF. In nucleotides, the CDR3 is TGTGCCAGCAGCACTAGCGGGAGTAAGTACGAGCAGTACTTC. The chain couples TRBV7-9 to TRBJ2-7, with 11 nucleotides matching TRBD2. Losses at the gene ends were 5 bases for V and 4 bases for J; bases not matched to a gene: 4. This CDR3 has 14 amino acids. The germline gives CDR1 SEHNR, CDR2 FQNEAQ (reference sequence).

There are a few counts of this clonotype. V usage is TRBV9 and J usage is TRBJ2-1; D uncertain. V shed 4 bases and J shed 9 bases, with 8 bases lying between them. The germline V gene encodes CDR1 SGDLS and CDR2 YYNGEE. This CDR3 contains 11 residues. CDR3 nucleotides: TGTGCCAGCAGCTTGGGTCCTGAGCAGTTCTTC. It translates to CASSLGPEQFF.

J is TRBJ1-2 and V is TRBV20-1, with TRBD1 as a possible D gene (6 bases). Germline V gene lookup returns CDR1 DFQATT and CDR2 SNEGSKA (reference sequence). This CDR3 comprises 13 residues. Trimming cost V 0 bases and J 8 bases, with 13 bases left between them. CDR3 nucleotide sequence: TGCAGTGCTAGAGAGACAGGACGATGGGGCTACACCTTC. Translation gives CSARETGRWGYTF.

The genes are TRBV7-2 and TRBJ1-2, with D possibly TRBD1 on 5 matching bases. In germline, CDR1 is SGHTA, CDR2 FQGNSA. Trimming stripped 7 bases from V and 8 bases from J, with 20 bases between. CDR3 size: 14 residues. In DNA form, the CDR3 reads TGTGCCAGCACCCTGAGCGGGACTCCATTCGGCTACACCTTC. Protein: CASTLSGTPFGYTF.

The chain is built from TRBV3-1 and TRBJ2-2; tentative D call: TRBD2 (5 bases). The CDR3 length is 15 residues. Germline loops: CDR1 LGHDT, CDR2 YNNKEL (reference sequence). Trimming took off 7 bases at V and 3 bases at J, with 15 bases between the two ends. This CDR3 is CASTLRASDTGELFF. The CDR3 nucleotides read TGTGCCAGCACCCTGAGGGCGTCGGACACCGGGGAGCTGTTTTTT.

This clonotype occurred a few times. The DNA for the CDR3 is TGCAGCGTTGGTGGGTTTAGGAACACTGAAGCTTTCTTT. Protein: CSVGGFRNTEAFF. This rearrangement joins TRBV29-1 to TRBJ1-1, with D unclear. The CDR3 length is 13 residues. Trimming removed 4 bases at V and 1 base at J, with 10 bases between. Germline V CDR1 and CDR2: SQVTM, ANQGSEA.

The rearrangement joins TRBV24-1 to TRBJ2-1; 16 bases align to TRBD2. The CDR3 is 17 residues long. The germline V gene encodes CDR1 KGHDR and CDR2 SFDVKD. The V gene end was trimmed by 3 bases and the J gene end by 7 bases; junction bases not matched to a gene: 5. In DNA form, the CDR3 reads TGTGCCACCAGTGATCCCGGGACTAGCGGGGGGGCTAATGAGCAGTTCTTC. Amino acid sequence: CATSDPGTSGGANEQFF.

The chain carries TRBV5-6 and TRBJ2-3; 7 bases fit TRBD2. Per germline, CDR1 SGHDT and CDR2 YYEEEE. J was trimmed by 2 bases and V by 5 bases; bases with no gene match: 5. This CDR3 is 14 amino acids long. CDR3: CASRAGPHTDTQYF. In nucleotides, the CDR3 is TGTGCCAGCAGAGCGGGACCCCACACAGATACGCAGTATTTT. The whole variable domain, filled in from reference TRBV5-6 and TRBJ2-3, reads DAGVTQSPTHLIKTRGQQVTLRCSPKSGHDTVSWYQQALGQGPQFIFQYYEEEERQRGNFPDRFSGHQFPNYSSELNVNALLLGDSALYLCASRAGPHTDTQYFGPGTRLTVL.

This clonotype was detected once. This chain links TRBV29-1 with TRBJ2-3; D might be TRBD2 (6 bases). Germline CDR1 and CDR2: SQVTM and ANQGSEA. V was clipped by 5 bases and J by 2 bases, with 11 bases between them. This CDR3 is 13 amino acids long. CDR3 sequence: CSVLAEYTDTQYF. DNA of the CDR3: TGCAGCGTTTTAGCGGAATACACAGATACGCAGTATTTT.

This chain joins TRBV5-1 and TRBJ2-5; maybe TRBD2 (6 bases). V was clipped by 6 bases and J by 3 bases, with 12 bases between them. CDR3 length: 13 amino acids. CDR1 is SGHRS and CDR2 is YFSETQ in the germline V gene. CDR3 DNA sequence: TGCGCCAGCAAGTTTGGAGGGGAAGAGACCCAGTACTTC. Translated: CASKFGGEETQYF.